The 23 T cell receptor beta chains listed next were all sequenced from one sample in a study of control samples from healthy donors and cancer patients. Clones were sequenced by immunoSEQ multiplex PCR, and TCRdb holds only the in-frame ones, with some missing. Here the sample spans around 89,000 clones, roughly 86% being singletons. Source material: blood. The source is an older woman in good health.

This chain connects TRBV10-2 to TRBJ2-2, with TRBD2 matching 8 bases. In germline, CDR1 is WSHSY, CDR2 SAAADI. The CDR3 runs to 14 residues. V trimming: 6 bases; J trimming: 1 base; junction bases outside the gene matches: 1. This chain's CDR3 is CASRSGRNTGELFF. The CDR3 nucleotides are TGCGCCAGCAGAAGCGGGAGGAACACCGGGGAGCTGTTTTTT.

The V and J genes are TRBV5-1 and TRBJ1-1; no reliable D call. The CDR3 is made up of 14 amino acids. Trimming took off 0 bases at V and 2 bases at J, with 8 bases between the two ends. The germline V gene has CDR1 SGHRS and CDR2 YFSETQ. The CDR3 DNA sequence: TGCGCCAGCAGCTTGGTGTCCGCCAACACTGAAGCTTTCTTT. Translation: CASSLVSANTEAFF. The full variable domain, rest sourced from reference TRBV5-1 and TRBJ1-1, is KAGVTQTPRYLIKTRGQQVTLSCSPISGHRSVSWYQQTPGQGLQFLFEYFSETQRNKGNFPGRFSGRQFSNSRSEMNVSTLELGDSALYLCASSLVSANTEAFFGQGTRLTVV.

The rearrangement links TRBV27 to TRBJ1-5; maybe TRBD1 (5 bases). Germline CDR1 is MNHEY and CDR2 is SMNVEV (reference sequence). The length of the CDR3 is 14 residues. V was shortened by 6 bases and J by 4 bases, with 13 bases between the two germline ends. CDR3 sequence (DNA): TGTGCCAGCAGCCTCAGGGAGGGAAATCAGCCCCAGCATTTT. This sequence encodes CASSLREGNQPQHF.

The CDR3 here is CASTQAARNTIYF. The CDR3 DNA reads as TGTGCCAGCACACAGGCAGCAAGAAACACCATATATTTT. The genes are TRBV6-5 and TRBJ1-3; perhaps TRBD1 as D (5 bases). Per germline, CDR1 MNHEY and CDR2 SVGAGI. The V and J ends lost 7 bases and 5 bases respectively, with 12 bases between them. The CDR3 totals 13 residues.

This rearrangement joins TRBV6-5 to TRBJ2-2; TRBD1 agrees at 7 bases. The CDR3 runs 15 residues. V lost 7 bases, J lost 0 bases, and 5 bases stayed unmatched. Germline loops: CDR1 MNHEY, CDR2 SVGAGI. The CDR3 sequence: CASIMGQPNTGELFF. CDR3 sequence (DNA): TGTGCCAGCATCATGGGACAGCCGAACACCGGGGAGCTGTTTTTT.

This clone is a singleton in its sample. J is TRBJ2-7 and V is TRBV18, with 9 bases fitting TRBD1. V was pared by 5 bases and J by 9 bases, with 11 bases of the junction left unmatched. Germline V gene data show CDR1 as KGHSH and CDR2 as LQKENI. This CDR3 is 14 amino acids long. The CDR3 region has the DNA TGTGCCAGCTCAGTGGCAGACAGGGGGACTTGGCAGTACTTC. The encoded protein is CASSVADRGTWQYF. Full variable domain (outside the CDR3, taken from reference TRBV18 and TRBJ2-7): NAGVMQNPRHLVRRRGQEARLRCSPMKGHSHVYWYRQLPEEGLKFMVYLQKENIIDESGMPKERFSAEFPKEGPSILRIQQVVRGDSAAYFCASSVADRGTWQYFGPGTRLTVT.

The chain joins TRBV11-3 to TRBJ2-1; no clear D gene. Looked up from germline, CDR1 is SGHNT and CDR2 is YENEEA. V was cut by 3 bases and J by 2 bases, with 5 bases left in between. This CDR3 comprises 13 residues. CDR3 coding DNA: TGTGCCAGCAGCTTCGACCCCTACAATGAGCAGTTCTTC. It encodes CASSFDPYNEQFF.

This rearrangement joins TRBV5-6 to TRBJ1-2, with 11 nucleotides matching TRBD1. The germline V gene encodes CDR1 SGHDT and CDR2 YYEEEE. The CDR3 loop spans 15 amino acids. V shed 3 bases, J shed 8 bases, and the junction held 9 bases outside the gene matches. The DNA for the CDR3 is TGTGCCAGCAGCTGGGGACAGGGGGTAACTATGGGCTACACCTTC. This gives the protein CASSWGQGVTMGYTF. Combining the CDR3 with reference TRBV5-6 and TRBJ1-2 gives the whole variable domain DAGVTQSPTHLIKTRGQQVTLRCSPKSGHDTVSWYQQALGQGPQFIFQYYEEEERQRGNFPDRFSGHQFPNYSSELNVNALLLGDSALYLCASSWGQGVTMGYTFGSGTRLTVV.

In its sample, this clone was seen once. The J gene is TRBJ2-3, the V gene TRBV5-1, with D possibly being TRBD2 (5 bases). With 5 bases removed from V and 3 bases from J, the gap between germline ends came to 16 bases. The length of the CDR3 is 15 residues. CDR1 is SGHRS and CDR2 is YFSETQ in the germline V gene. This chain's CDR3 is CASSSEPGRTDTQYF. CDR3 sequence (DNA): TGCGCCAGCAGTAGCGAACCCGGCAGGACAGATACGCAGTATTTT. Variable domain in full (rest from reference TRBV5-1 and TRBJ2-3): KAGVTQTPRYLIKTRGQQVTLSCSPISGHRSVSWYQQTPGQGLQFLFEYFSETQRNKGNFPGRFSGRQFSNSRSEMNVSTLELGDSALYLCASSSEPGRTDTQYFGPGTRLTVL.

This sequence joins TRBV11-2 and TRBJ2-2, with TRBD1 identical over 7 bases. The CDR3 runs to 16 residues. V was clipped by 4 bases and J by 8 bases; unmatched bases: 13. From germline, CDR1 is SGHAT and CDR2 FQNNGV. The CDR3 DNA reads as TGTGCCAGCAGCTACCTGGGACAGTCCAAGCCGGGGGAGCTGTTTTTT. Its protein is CASSYLGQSKPGELFF.

The chain employs TRBV18 and TRBJ2-2; a weak D match, TRBD2 (7 bases). Per the germline V gene, CDR1 is KGHSH and CDR2 is LQKENI. This CDR3 spans 16 amino acids. Trimming took off 6 bases at V and 5 bases at J, with 19 bases between the two ends. As DNA, the CDR3 is TGTGCCAGCTCCCCCCGAGGGGGGGCTCTTACCGGGGAGCTGTTTTTT. Protein: CASSPRGGALTGELFF.

There are a few counts of this clone. The V and J genes are TRBV5-5 and TRBJ2-1; 13 nucleotides agree with TRBD2. Germline CDR1 and CDR2: SGHKS and YYEKEE (reference sequence). This CDR3 is 18 amino acids long. V was clipped by 5 bases and J by 4 bases; unmatched bases: 12. Written as DNA, the CDR3 is TGTGCCAGCAGTTTGACTAGCGGGAGGCCCTCACTATACAATGAGCAGTTCTTC. Encoded protein: CASSLTSGRPSLYNEQFF.

The chain joins TRBV7-2 to TRBJ2-3; D is uncertain. This CDR3 spans 13 amino acids. Germline V lookup: CDR1 SGHTA, CDR2 FQGNSA. Trimming took off 0 bases at V and 5 bases at J, with 6 bases between the two ends. Here the CDR3 reads CASSLAWGDTQYF. CDR3 nucleotide sequence: TGTGCCAGCAGCTTAGCGTGGGGAGATACGCAGTATTTT.

CDR3 loop: CASSSLPAGSGETQYF. DNA of the CDR3: TGTGCCAGCAGTTCCTTACCAGCGGGGAGCGGGGAGACCCAGTACTTC. The J gene is TRBJ2-5, the V gene TRBV27; 7 bases align to TRBD2. Germline V gene data show CDR1 as MNHEY and CDR2 as SMNVEV (reference sequence). J gave up 5 bases and V 4 bases, and 13 bases lay outside the gene matches. The CDR3 spans 16 residues.

The V and J genes are TRBV9 and TRBJ1-3; no definite D call. CDR3 size: 16 residues. V dropped 0 bases and J dropped 0 bases, with 10 bases sitting between them. Germline loops: CDR1 SGDLS, CDR2 YYNGEE. In DNA, the CDR3 is TGTGCCAGCAGCGTAGGTAAGGCGAGCTCTGGAAACACCATATATTTT. Amino acid sequence: CASSVGKASSGNTIYF.

This chain joins TRBV6-6 and TRBJ1-1; the match to TRBD1 covers 8 bases. The CDR3 spans 16 residues. Germline-derived CDR1 and CDR2 are MNHNY and SVGAGI (reference sequence). V gave up 7 bases and J gave up 0 bases; unmatched junction bases: 10. The CDR3 protein is CASTLPQGAMNTEAFF. The CDR3 DNA is TGTGCCAGCACCCTCCCCCAGGGGGCGATGAACACTGAAGCTTTCTTT.

The chain carries TRBV3-1 (or the pseudogene TRBV3-2) and TRBJ2-3; TRBD2 is a possible D gene (5 bases). The V gene lost 1 base and the J gene lost 5 bases, with 13 bases spanning the gap. This CDR3 is built from 15 residues. Germline V lookup: CDR1 LGHDT, CDR2 YNNKEL (reference sequence). CDR3 in DNA: TGTGCCAGCAGCCAAGTGGGAGCGGAAGGAGATACGCAGTATTTT. It translates to CASSQVGAEGDTQYF.

In this sample, this clone turned up once. The J gene is TRBJ2-4, the V gene TRBV7-2, with TRBD2 as a possible D gene (5 bases). CDR3 length: 17 amino acids. V shed 5 bases and J shed 0 bases, with 17 bases lying between them. In germline, CDR1 is SGHTA, CDR2 FQGNSA. CDR3 amino acids: CASSLGRGSVAKNIQYF. The CDR3 DNA reads TGTGCCAGCAGCCTAGGCCGGGGTTCGGTAGCCAAAAACATTCAGTACTTC.

This clone appeared once. The chain employs TRBV4-2 and TRBJ2-7; TRBD1 matches at 12 bases. CDR1 is LGHNA, CDR2 YNFKEQ, per germline. The CDR3 spans 15 residues. Trimming at V came to 4 bases and at J to 7 bases, leaving 8 bases not matched to a gene. Written as DNA, the CDR3 is TGTGCCAGCAGCCCCGGGACAGGGGGCTTAGGTGAGCAGTACTTC. It specifies CASSPGTGGLGEQYF.

DNA for the CDR3: TGTGCCAGTAGTACCCCGGACAGGGCAAACTATGGCTACACCTTC. It codes for CASSTPDRANYGYTF. The chain couples TRBV19 to TRBJ1-2; 8 bases line up with TRBD1. Unmatched junction bases numbered 6, after V lost 4 bases and J lost 2 bases. The CDR3 consists of 15 residues. CDR1 and CDR2 from the germline V gene are LNHDA and SQIVND (reference sequence).

The rearrangement joins TRBV19 to TRBJ1-3; a possible D gene is TRBD1 (5 bases). The CDR3 has 14 residues. Germline CDR1 is LNHDA and CDR2 is SQIVND (reference sequence). V was clipped by 6 bases and J by 3 bases, with 12 bases between them. CDR3 sequence: CASSMMGVGNTIYF. The CDR3 bases are TGTGCCAGTAGCATGATGGGGGTTGGAAACACCATATATTTT. The entire variable domain, with the rest obtained from reference TRBV19 and TRBJ1-3, is as follows: DGGITQSPKYLFRKEGQNVTLSCEQNLNHDAMYWYRQDPGQGLRLIYYSQIVNDFQKGDIAEGYSVSREKKESFPLTVTSAQKNPTAFYLCASSMMGVGNTIYFGEGSWLTVV.

The V gene is TRBV20-1, the J gene TRBJ1-2; D is unresolved. The ends were cut back, 0 bases at V and 10 bases at J, with 9 bases in the middle. Germline loops: CDR1 DFQATT, CDR2 SNEGSKA (reference sequence). This CDR3 spans 11 amino acids. The CDR3 here is CSARDLTAYTF. The CDR3 DNA is TGCAGTGCTAGAGACCTCACAGCCTACACCTTC.

This clone was counted once. The chain employs TRBV15 and TRBJ2-1; D is uncertain. The CDR3 extends over 15 amino acids. V lost 0 bases and J 6 bases, leaving 12 bases between the germline ends. Germline CDR1 is LNHNV and CDR2 is YYDKDF (reference sequence). The CDR3 region has the DNA TGTGCCACCAGCAGAGATGCGGTGCGCACCAATGAGCAGTTCTTC. Translating gives CATSRDAVRTNEQFF.